This TCR beta chain comes out of a study of cytomegalovirus exposure and HLA in healthy donors. In this sample, this clone turned up a few times. What it binds is unknown. This CDR3 spans 14 amino acids. CDR1 is SGHRS and CDR2 is YFSETQ in the germline V gene. V was pared by 3 bases and J by 7 bases, with 16 bases between. 60 Vbeta and 13 Jbeta primers were used in PCR. The assay was immunoSEQ multiplex PCR, and TCRdb's table has in-frame clones only and misses some. The data hold 130,000 or so clones, with about 8.5% observed a single time. The study's findings and limits: In a later analysis, at a false discovery rate of 0.05, 15,000 to 20,000 TCR beta sequences were associated with HLA alleles.

The chain employs TRBV5-1 and TRBJ1-2; a possible D gene is TRBD1 (5 bases). The sample was PBMCs. The receptor was derived from a man in his forties in good health and CMV-seronegative. For the CDR3, the DNA is TGCGCCAGCAGCTCCCCTAGTAGGGGAGGTGGCTACACCTTC. This codes for CASSSPSRGGGYTF.